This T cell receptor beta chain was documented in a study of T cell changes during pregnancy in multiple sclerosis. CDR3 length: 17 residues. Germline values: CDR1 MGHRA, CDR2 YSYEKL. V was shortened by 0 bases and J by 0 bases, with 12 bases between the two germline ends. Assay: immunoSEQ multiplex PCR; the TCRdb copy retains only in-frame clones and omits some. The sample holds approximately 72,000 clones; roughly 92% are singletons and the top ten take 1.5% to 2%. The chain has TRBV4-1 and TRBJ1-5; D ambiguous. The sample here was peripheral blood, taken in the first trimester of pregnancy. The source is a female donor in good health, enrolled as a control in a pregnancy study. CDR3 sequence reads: CASSQEGGGYSNQPQHF. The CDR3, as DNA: TGCGCCAGCAGCCAAGAAGGAGGAGGTTATAGCAATCAGCCCCAGCATTTT.